The clone carrying this TCR beta chain appeared many times. The entry originates in a study of blood T cells in healthy people across ages. The total RNA that was extracted per sample amounted to at least 5 micrograms. Using a J-beta primer mix together with a sample-barcoded 5' primer, a second PCR was run for roughly 7 to 12 cycles. Each TCR beta cDNA got a 12-nucleotide random molecular identifier. TCRdb itself ran the 5' RACE reads through MiXCR, one entry per CDR3 protein. The sample consists of about 930,000 distinct CDR3 sequences, under 35% of them appearing once. This same sample was also taken into another study, of T cells of mothers and their children. That study adds: All extracted RNA went into cDNA synthesis, approximately 1.4 ug per 15 ul. Mothers gave over 10 million TCR beta CDR3 reads each, and children roughly 3 million each.

This clonotype was sampled from a middle-aged woman in good health. The sample consisted of blood.

CDR3 bases: TGCAGTGCTAGACCTTTGATGAACATAGCCAATGAGCAGTTCTTC. This sequence encodes CSARPLMNIANEQFF. V is TRBV20-1 and J is TRBJ2-1; unclear D gene. Trimming stripped 2 bases from V and 6 bases from J, with 17 bases between. CDR3 length equals 15 residues. Germline V lookup: CDR1 DFQATT, CDR2 SNEGSKA (reference sequence).